This T cell receptor beta chain was captured in a study of cytomegalovirus exposure and HLA in healthy donors (TCRdb year 2017). Concerning the study at large: In an earlier analysis of some 550 of the donors, around 300 Gb of sequence data and approximately 100 million unique TCR beta sequences from about 180 million T cells were reported. An early release covering approximately 600 HLA-typed donors comprised about 300 gigabases of sequencing data and 65 million to 100 million unique TCR sequences. Among the roughly 400 genotyped donors, around 79% belonged to the genetic ancestry cluster associated with self-reported Caucasian donors. The aim of the study was to test whether cataloging public T cell receptors could identify signatures of past pathogen exposure. Using immunosequencing, the study profiled T cell repertoires from about 610 subjects and related those repertoires to cytomegalovirus serostatus. Besides the first cohort of 500 to 700 subjects, a separate validation cohort made up of roughly 120 different subjects was used. To predict cytomegalovirus infection status, the study combined high-throughput TCR immunosequencing, statistical association of individual TCRs with disease status, and machine learning. To study patterns of TCR occurrence, a later analysis re-analyzed previously published TCR beta repertoires from 600 to 750 donors and added high-resolution HLA genotyping. Rather than using new phenotypic data, the later analysis identified candidate immune exposures from TCR beta sequences and from how often those sequences occurred across donors. In an earlier analysis of 500 to 650 of the donors, high-throughput TCR beta sequencing was used to judge whether each TCR beta V gene segment behaved as functional or pseudogenic. Donor age, sex, ethnicity and CMV serostatus were compiled together with the repertoire data. In a later genetic analysis, genome-wide SNP genotypes for 398 of the 666 donors were used, and that subset was treated as a discovery cohort. Every repertoire in the discovery cohort had been generated on one and the same sequencing platform. HLA typing included class I and class II loci at four-digit resolution. The number of donors typed differed by locus, with roughly 620-640 for A, B, C, DRB1 and DQB1, around 560 for DQA1, over 600 for DPA1, and some 450 for DPB1. A handful of DR-DQ haplotypes were handled as single units for association and clustering because linkage in the cohort was strong. On average, around 240,000 unique TCR beta nucleotide sequences were sequenced per donor among about 400 genotyped donors of the cohort, with roughly 18% of those sequences being non-productive. What the research found in general, with its limitations: The study gave a list of about 170 TCR beta chains associated with cytomegalovirus. Some IMGT-functional V segments, including TRBV6-2 and TRBV6-3, could not be told apart with the 87-base-pair reads, so those segments were excluded. HLA typing was unavailable for some donors at each locus, so association tests used only the typed subset. Most TCR sequences were observed very rarely across donors, whereas some public TCRs were present in many individuals. A later analysis associated about 16,000 TCR beta sequences with specific HLA alleles at a false discovery rate of 0.05. A further reported finding was that TCR beta sequences accurately predicted the HLA-A and HLA-B alleles for most subjects in the first cohort. Because counts were too low, roughly 17 rarely observed V segments, including chromosome 9 orphons, were left out of the earlier analysis of 500 to 750 of the donors. The sequencing pipeline was judged likely to have produced a cluster of highly shared sequence variants as a technical artifact. In a later analysis, HLA-associated TCR beta chains were found to be more clonally expanded and to have lower generation probabilities than equally common non-associated chains. Cytomegalovirus status was reported to be diagnosed by the classifier with high specificity and sensitivity in both the original and validation cohorts. In a later genetic analysis, a missense DCLRE1C variant was associated with V-gene and J-gene trimming of TCR beta chains, and the association was replicated in an independent cohort. Correlated functional status among segregating V segments might reflect linkage disequilibrium, but an unknown experimental factor could not be ruled out. In a later analysis, the rate of TCR association differed among HLA loci, with DRB1 alleles having the most associated TCRs and HLA-C alleles having the fewest. In this cohort, only TCR beta chains were sequenced, and detectable features were limited by the absence of alpha or paired-chain data. Roughly uniform sequencing depth across donors was assumed in presence/absence analyses, although this assumption may not hold. In a later analysis, several top co-occurrence clusters were reported to appear linked to parvovirus B19, influenza, CMV and Epstein-Barr virus. In a later analysis, most CMV-associated TCR beta chains were found to appear HLA-restricted, with HLA associations seemingly driven largely by CMV exposure. When HLA alleles, especially DR and DQ, strongly co-occurred, attributing TCR associations to individual alleles was difficult. An earlier analysis of around 500 of the donors showed that most TCR beta V segments appeared in productive rearrangements either about 87% or about 30% of the time, which broadly matched IMGT annotations. Compared with the 666-donor mean, donors in an Asian-associated ancestry cluster had fewer N-insertions in productive TCRs, according to a later genetic analysis. The authors suggested that the approach could potentially be extended to other disease states and immunological phenotypes. In vitro tests confirmed that a few of the cytomegalovirus-associated TCR beta chains recognize cytomegalovirus antigens. CMV serostatus was the only immune exposure information available for the cohort.

In total, fewer than 750 healthy bone marrow donors made up the cohort. At the time of sampling, all cohort members were nominally healthy, though unrecorded immune exposures were likely present. The donor tested CMV seropositive, placing the donor among the approximately 290 seropositive members of the cohort. Every donor gave a peripheral blood sample, and the peripheral blood mononuclear cells from that sample were used for TCR beta sequencing. The Qiagen DNeasy Blood Extraction Kit was used to extract genomic DNA from the blood cell samples. Of note for this clone: Its antigen is not yet known. Sequence at one end of the junction differs from germline and may be a read error.

The germline V gene (reference sequence) gives CDR1 as SEHNR and CDR2 as FQNEAQ. There are 17 amino acids in the CDR3, from cysteine to phenylalanine inclusive. Here the CDR3 DNA is all that survives: 51 bases in frame from base 1. The method was the immunoSEQ multiplex PCR assay. For the multiplex PCR, a mixture combining 60 forward primers for TCR Vbeta segments and 13 reverse primers for TCR Jbeta segments was used. Amplification of the CDR3 region of rearranged TCR beta genes was performed with a multiplex PCR assay on genomic DNA. Amplified TCR beta libraries were sequenced as 87-base-pair reads on the Illumina HiSeq System. The paper's data handling went like this. A later analysis tallied 80 million to 95 million unique TCR beta chains across the 666 repertoires, and around 10 million of those chains were shared by two or more donors. A nearest-neighbor algorithm error-corrected the raw reads and collapsed the reads into unique sequences, merging closely related sequences to remove PCR and sequencing errors. V, D and J gene segments were assigned by aligning CDR3 sequences to IMGT reference sequences. For a sequence to be retained, a match of at least six nucleotides to both a V gene segment and a J gene segment was required. A rearrangement counted as productive if the CDR3 had no stop codons and remained in frame with V and J, and every other rearrangement counted as non-productive. CDR3 was defined according to IMGT convention as the region running from the second conserved V-encoded cysteine to the conserved J-encoded phenylalanine. In an earlier analysis of 587 of the donors, sequences lacking an unambiguous match to a single V gene segment were excluded. An earlier analysis of several hundred of the donors called V segments functional above 56.7% productive rearrangements and segregating when the between-donor standard deviation exceeded 5%. To diagnose cytomegalovirus status from the catalog of TCR beta chain sequences, a statistical classification framework was built. V and J gene assignment, in a later analysis, came from comparing TCR nucleotide sequences with IMGT/GENE-DB human TR gene sequences. In a later analysis, CDR3 sequences and most-parsimonious VDJ recombination scenarios were assigned using the TCRdist pipeline. In a later analysis, each TCR beta chain was defined by its CDR3 amino acid sequence together with its V-gene family, and reads lacking a unique V-gene family were excluded. In a later analysis, 450 to 600 highly shared, low-generation-probability nucleotide sequences were removed to address suspected cross-contamination and a sequencing artifact. In a later analysis, a clonal expansion index was calculated for each public chain from normalized within-repertoire ranks of inferred template counts. A later analysis computed generation probabilities with a VDJ recombination model fitted to out-of-frame rearrangements, and checked the results against IGoR. In a later analysis, TCR-TCR, TCR-HLA and TCR-CMV co-occurrence was scored with hypergeometric tests, and a repertoire-size bias correction was applied to TCR pairs. False discovery rates were estimated in a later analysis by permuting HLA or CMV assignments 20 times. In a later analysis, co-occurring TCRs were grouped using DBSCAN, and TCRdist sequence similarity was added for clustering within HLA-allele-positive subsets. For co-occurrence clustering, repertoires with fewer than 30,000 or more than 120,000 public chains were excluded, along with roughly five repertoires with anomalous nucleotide sharing. The source is immuneACCESS, and TCRdb retained only in-frame sequences with V and J called. Part of the clones is not carried over; for the studies checked, unresolved V genes explain less than half of this, and the remainder is unexplained. V, J and clone size reflect that table, while D and trimming were determined from the DNA. This sample gives about 130,000 clones in total; 85% of them show up just once. The top ten clones comprise about 7% of the sample.

The chain couples TRBV7-9 to TRBJ1-5; the central 8 bases match TRBD1. Sequenced: PBMCs. The TCR sequence derives from a woman in her 30s in good health and CMV-seropositive. The DNA reads as follows: TGTTCCAGCAGCTCCCAGAGGACAGGGACGAAGAATCAGCCCCAGCATTTT. This encodes CSSSSQRTGTKNQPQHF.